Included here is one T cell receptor (beta chain) sequence, with context. The antigen is unknown. Via the markers CD45RO/CCR7/CD25/CD127/CD95/CD27, stem cell-like memory, regulatory, central memory and naive CD4+ cells were sorted. V trimming: 3 bases; J trimming: 3 bases; junction bases outside the gene matches: 5. CDR1 is GTSNPN, CDR2 SVGIG, per germline (reference sequence). CDR3 length: 16 residues. The data were obtained in a study of beta chain features in type 1 diabetes. Every bit of the isolated RNA underwent reverse transcription, so sequencing read expressed TCRB transcripts. Here immunoSEQ multiplex PCR was the method, and the copy in TCRdb shows in-frame clones only, minus some. The table includes roughly 450,000 clones, approximately 14% detected once. Overall study results and limits: A moderate, significant TCRB CDR3 shortening appeared in type 1 diabetes across four CD4+ subsets. Within the patient group, naive, central memory and Treg TCRB repertoires appeared more similar to each other than within healthy donors.

The chain has TRBV30 and TRBJ2-1, with 13 bases identical to TRBD2. The receptor comes from a man aged 25 to 40 in good health. The sequenced sample consisted of naive CD4+ T cells from blood. As DNA, the CDR3 is TGTGCCTGGAGAAAGGGACTAGCGGGATTCTACAATGAGCAGTTCTTC. Translating gives CAWRKGLAGFYNEQFF.